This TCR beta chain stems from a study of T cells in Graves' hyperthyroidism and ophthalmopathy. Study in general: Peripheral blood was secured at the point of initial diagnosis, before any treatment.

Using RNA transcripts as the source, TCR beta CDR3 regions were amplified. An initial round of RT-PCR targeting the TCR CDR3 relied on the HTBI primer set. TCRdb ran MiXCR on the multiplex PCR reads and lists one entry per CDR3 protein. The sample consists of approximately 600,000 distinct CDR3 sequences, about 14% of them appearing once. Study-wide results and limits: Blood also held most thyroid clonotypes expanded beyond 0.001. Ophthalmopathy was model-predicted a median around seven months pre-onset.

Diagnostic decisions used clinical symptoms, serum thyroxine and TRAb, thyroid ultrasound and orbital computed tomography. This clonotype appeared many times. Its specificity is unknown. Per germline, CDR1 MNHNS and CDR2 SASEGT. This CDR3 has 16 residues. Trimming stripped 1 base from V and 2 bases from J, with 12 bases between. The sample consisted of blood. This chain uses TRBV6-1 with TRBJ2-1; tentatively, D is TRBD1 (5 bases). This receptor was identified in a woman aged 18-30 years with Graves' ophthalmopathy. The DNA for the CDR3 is TGTGCCAGCAGTGAAGATTGGGGCACTCCCTACAATGAGCAGTTCTTC. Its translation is CASSEDWGTPYNEQFF.